This entry features one TCR beta chain sequence. Its antigen is not known. CDR3 size: 15 residues. V was clipped by 7 bases and J by 4 bases, with 19 bases between them. Germline V gene lookup returns CDR1 SGHAT and CDR2 FQNNGV. Treatment in this sample: 10-day PBMC culture with coronavirus spike peptide pools or control peptides (ViraFEST assay). This record belongs to a study of vaccination and CD4 T cells after COVID-19. Study summary: Two of the convalescents were Hispanic, and the group consisted of six males and four females. Sampling that followed vaccination took place a median approximately 76 days after dose two, within a range of 14 to 241. Post-COVID specimens were obtained a median about 100 days after diagnosis (range 35 to 161).

Study-level results: A nonsignificant rise from approximately 21 to 38 was seen in the median number of SARS-CoV-2-reactive clonotypes.

Sequencing of DNA taken from cultured CD4+ T cells relied on the Oncomine TCR Beta short-read assay. TCRdb reprocessed the PCR reads with MiXCR, giving one entry per CDR3 protein. In the table there are fewer than 11,000 distinct CDR3 sequences, about 42% of which are singletons. Material for sequencing was CD4+ T cells from blood, cultured in vitro. The clonotype comes from a human donor who had recovered from COVID-19. The chain is built from TRBV11-2 and TRBJ2-5; the D gene is possibly TRBD2 (6 bases). In nucleotides, the CDR3 is TGTGCCAGCACCACAGGCCGGGGGTGGGGAGAGACCCAGTACTTC. It is translated as CASTTGRGWGETQYF.